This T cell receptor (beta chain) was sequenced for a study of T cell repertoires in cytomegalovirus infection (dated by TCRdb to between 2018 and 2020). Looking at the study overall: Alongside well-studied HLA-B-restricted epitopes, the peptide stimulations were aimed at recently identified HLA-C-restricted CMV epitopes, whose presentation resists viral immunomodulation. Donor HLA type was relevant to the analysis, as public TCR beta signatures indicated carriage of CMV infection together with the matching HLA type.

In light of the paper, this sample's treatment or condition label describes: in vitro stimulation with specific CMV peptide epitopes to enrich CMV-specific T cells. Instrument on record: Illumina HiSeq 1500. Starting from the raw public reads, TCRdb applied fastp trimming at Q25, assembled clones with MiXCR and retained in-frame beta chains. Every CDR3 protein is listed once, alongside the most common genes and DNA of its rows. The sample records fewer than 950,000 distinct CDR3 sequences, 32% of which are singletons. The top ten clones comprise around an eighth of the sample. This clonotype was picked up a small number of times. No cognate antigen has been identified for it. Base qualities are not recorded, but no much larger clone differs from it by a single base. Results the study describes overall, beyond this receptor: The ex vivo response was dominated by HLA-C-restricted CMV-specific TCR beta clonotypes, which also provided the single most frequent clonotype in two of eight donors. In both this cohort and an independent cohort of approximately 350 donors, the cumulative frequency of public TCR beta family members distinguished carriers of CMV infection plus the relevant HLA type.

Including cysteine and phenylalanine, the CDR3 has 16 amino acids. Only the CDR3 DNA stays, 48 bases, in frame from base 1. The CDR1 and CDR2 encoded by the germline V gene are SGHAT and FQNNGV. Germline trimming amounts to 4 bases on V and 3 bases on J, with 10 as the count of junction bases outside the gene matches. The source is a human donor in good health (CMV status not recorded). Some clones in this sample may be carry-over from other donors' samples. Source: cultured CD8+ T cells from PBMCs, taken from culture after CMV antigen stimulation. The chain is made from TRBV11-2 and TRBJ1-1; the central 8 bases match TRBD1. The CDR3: CASSSGGRGPDTEAFF. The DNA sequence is TGTGCCAGCAGCTCCGGGGGCAGGGGGCCTGACACTGAAGCTTTCTTT.